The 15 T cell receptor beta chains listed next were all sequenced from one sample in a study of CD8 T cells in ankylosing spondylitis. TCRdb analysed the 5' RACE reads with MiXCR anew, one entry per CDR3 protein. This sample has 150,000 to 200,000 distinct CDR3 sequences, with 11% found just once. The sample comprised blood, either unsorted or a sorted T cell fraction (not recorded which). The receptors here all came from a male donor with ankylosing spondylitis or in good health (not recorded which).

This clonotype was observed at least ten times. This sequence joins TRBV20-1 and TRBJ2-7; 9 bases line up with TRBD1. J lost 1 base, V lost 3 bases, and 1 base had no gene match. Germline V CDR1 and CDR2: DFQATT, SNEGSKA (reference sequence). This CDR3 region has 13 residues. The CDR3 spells CSARGTGSYEQYF. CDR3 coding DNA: TGCAGTGCTAGGGGGACAGGGTCCTACGAGCAGTACTTC.

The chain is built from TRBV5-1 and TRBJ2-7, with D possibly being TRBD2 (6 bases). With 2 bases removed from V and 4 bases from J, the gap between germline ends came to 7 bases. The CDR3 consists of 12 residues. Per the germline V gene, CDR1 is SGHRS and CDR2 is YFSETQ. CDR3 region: CASSFGGYEQYF. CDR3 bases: TGCGCCAGCAGCTTCGGGGGATACGAGCAGTACTTC.

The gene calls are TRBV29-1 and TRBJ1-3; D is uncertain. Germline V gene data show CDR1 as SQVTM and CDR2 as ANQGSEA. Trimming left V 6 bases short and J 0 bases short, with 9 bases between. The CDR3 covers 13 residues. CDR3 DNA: TGCAGCGTGGGCAGGAGCTCTGGAAACACCATATATTTT. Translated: CSVGRSSGNTIYF.

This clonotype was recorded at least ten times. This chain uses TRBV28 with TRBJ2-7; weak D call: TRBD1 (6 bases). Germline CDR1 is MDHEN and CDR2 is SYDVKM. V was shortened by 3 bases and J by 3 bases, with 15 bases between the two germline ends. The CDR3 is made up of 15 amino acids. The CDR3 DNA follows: TGTGCCAGCAGTTTTTTATCCGGGACAAACTACGAGCAGTACTTC. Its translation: CASSFLSGTNYEQYF.

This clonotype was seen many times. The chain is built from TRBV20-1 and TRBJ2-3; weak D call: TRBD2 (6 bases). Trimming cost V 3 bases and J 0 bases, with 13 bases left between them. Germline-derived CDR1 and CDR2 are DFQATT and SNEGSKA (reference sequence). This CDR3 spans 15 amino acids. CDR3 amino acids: CSARISGVSTDTQYF. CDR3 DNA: TGCAGTGCTAGGATTAGCGGAGTTAGCACAGATACGCAGTATTTT.

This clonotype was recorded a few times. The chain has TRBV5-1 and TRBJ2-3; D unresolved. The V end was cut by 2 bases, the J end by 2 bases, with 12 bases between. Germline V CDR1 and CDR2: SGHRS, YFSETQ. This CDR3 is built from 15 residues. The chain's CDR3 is CASSLYQVTTDTQYF. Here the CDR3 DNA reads TGCGCCAGCAGCTTATACCAGGTCACCACAGATACGCAGTATTTT.

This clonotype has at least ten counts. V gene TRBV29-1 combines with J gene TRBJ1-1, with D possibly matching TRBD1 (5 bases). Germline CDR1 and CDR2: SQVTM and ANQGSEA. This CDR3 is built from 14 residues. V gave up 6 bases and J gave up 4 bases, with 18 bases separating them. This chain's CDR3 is CSVGFGGNPTEAFF. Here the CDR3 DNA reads TGCAGCGTAGGTTTCGGGGGGAATCCCACTGAAGCTTTCTTT.

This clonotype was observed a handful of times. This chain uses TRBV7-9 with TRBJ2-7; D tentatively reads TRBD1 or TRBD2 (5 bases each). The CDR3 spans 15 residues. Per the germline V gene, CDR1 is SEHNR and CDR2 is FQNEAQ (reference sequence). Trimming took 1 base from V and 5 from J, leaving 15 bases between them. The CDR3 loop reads CASSLEGLAGNEQYF. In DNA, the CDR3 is TGTGCCAGCAGCTTAGAGGGGCTAGCTGGGAACGAGCAGTACTTC.

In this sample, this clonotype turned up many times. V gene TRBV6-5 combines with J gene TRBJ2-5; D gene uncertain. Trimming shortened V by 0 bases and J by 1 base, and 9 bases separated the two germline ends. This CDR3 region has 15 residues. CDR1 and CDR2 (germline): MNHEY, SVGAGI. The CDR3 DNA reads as TGTGCCAGCAGTTACTCGGAAAGCCTCCAAGAGACCCAGTACTTC. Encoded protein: CASSYSESLQETQYF.

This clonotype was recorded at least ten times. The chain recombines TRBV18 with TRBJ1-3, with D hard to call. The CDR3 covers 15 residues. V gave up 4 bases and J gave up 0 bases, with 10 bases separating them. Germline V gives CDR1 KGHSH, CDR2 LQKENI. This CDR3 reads CASSHTQTSGNTIYF. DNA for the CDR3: TGTGCCAGCTCACACACCCAAACCTCTGGAAACACCATATATTTT. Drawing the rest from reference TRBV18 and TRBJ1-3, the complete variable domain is NAGVMQNPRHLVRRRGQEARLRCSPMKGHSHVYWYRQLPEEGLKFMVYLQKENIIDESGMPKERFSAEFPKEGPSILRIQQVVRGDSAAYFCASSHTQTSGNTIYFGEGSWLTVV.

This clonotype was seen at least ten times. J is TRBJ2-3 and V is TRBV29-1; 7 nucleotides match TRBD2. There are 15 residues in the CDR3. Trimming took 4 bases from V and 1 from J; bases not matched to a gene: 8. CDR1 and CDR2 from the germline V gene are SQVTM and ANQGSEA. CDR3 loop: CSVVGRGFGTDTQYF. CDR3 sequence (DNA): TGCAGCGTTGTAGGGAGGGGTTTTGGCACAGATACGCAGTATTTT.

DNA of the CDR3: TGTGCCAGCACCCGCACAGGGAACTATGGCTACACCTTC. Protein sequence: CASTRTGNYGYTF. V usage is TRBV12-3 or TRBV12-4 and J usage is TRBJ1-2, with D perhaps matching TRBD1 (6 bases). The CDR3 totals 13 residues. The V end was cut by 7 bases, the J end by 2 bases, with 11 bases between.

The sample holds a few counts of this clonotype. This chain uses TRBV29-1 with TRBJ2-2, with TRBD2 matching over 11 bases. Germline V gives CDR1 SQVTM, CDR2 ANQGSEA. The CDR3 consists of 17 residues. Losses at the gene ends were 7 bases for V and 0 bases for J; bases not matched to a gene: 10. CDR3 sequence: CSGGGLAGGPNTGELFF. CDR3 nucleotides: TGCAGCGGGGGTGGCCTAGCGGGGGGACCGAACACCGGGGAGCTGTTTTTT.

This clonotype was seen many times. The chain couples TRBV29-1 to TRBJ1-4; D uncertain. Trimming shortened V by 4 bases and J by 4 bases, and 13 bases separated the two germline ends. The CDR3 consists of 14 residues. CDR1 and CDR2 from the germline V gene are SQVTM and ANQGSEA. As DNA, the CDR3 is TGCAGCGTTGGAAGCCAGACGAGTAATGAAAAACTGTTTTTT. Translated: CSVGSQTSNEKLFF.

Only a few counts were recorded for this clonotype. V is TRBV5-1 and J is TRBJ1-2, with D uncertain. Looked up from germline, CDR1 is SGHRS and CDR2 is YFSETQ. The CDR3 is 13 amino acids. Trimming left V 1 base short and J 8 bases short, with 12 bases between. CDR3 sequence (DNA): TGCGCCAGCAGCTTGTCGGTCTCGGGAGGCTACACCTTC. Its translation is CASSLSVSGGYTF.